This entry is about one T cell receptor beta chain. Its antigen has not been determined. Germline and junction disagree at one end, which may indicate a read error. Including the terminal cysteine and phenylalanine, the CDR3 comprises 18 residues. Just the 54-base CDR3 DNA is kept, in frame starting at base 1. Per the germline V gene, ENHRY is the CDR1 and SYGVKD is the CDR2. The data stem from a study of T cell repertoires in cytomegalovirus infection (dated by TCRdb to between 2018 and 2020). About the full investigation: The HLA type of each donor mattered for the analysis, because public TCR beta signatures pointed to carriage of CMV infection along with the matching HLA type. On the study overall, not on this receptor specifically: In both this cohort and an independent roughly 330-donor cohort, the cumulative frequency of public TCR beta family members distinguished carriers of CMV infection plus the relevant HLA type. The ex vivo response was dominated by HLA-C-restricted CMV-specific TCR beta clonotypes, which also provided the single most frequent clonotype in two of eight donors.

These reads were obtained on an Illumina HiSeq 1500. The public reads were reprocessed in TCRdb via fastp at Q25 and MiXCR, keeping in-frame beta chains. Under each unique CDR3 protein, matching rows form one entry showing the most common genes and DNA. The table for this sample lists roughly 140,000 distinct CDR3 sequences; around 22% of them were counted only once. The ten largest clones capture approximately 9.9% of the sample. The source material was PBMCs. The sequence links TRBV10-3 to TRBJ1-1; confidence is insufficient to name the D gene. This clonotype was sampled from a human donor in good health (CMV status not recorded). Some clones in this sample may be carry-over from other donors' samples. DNA sequence: TGTACCATCAGTGACCCACTAATCGTAGACGGGCGAAACACTGAAGCTTTCTTT. This gives the protein CTISDPLIVDGRNTEAFF.